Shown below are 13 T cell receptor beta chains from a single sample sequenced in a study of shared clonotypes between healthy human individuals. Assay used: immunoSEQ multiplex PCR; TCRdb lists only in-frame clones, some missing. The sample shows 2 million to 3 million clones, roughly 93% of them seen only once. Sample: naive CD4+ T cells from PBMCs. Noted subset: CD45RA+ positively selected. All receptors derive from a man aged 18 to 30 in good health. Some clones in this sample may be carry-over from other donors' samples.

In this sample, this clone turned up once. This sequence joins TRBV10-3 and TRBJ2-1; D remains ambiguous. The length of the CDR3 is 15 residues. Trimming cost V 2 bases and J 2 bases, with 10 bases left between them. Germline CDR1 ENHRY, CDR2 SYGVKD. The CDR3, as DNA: TGTGCCATCAGTGAGCTCAGGAGCACCTACAATGAGCAGTTCTTC. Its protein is CAISELRSTYNEQFF.

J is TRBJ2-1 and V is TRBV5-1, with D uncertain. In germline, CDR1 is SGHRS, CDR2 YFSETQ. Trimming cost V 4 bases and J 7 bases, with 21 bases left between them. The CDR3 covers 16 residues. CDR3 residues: CASSATPGPEWNEQFF. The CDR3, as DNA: TGCGCCAGCAGCGCAACTCCGGGCCCCGAATGGAATGAGCAGTTCTTC.

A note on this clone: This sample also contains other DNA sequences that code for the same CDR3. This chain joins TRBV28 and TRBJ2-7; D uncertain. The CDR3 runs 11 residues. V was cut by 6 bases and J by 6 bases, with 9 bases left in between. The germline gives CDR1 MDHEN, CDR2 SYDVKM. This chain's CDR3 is CASSLTGEQYF. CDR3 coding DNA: TGTGCCAGCAGCCTTACCGGCGAGCAGTACTTC.

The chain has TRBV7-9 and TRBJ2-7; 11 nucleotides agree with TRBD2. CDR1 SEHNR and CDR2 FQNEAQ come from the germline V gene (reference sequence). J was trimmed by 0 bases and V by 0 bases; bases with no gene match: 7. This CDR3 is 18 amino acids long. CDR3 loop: CASSLATVGLAASYEQYF. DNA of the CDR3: TGTGCCAGCAGCTTAGCGACGGTGGGACTAGCGGCCTCCTACGAGCAGTACTTC.

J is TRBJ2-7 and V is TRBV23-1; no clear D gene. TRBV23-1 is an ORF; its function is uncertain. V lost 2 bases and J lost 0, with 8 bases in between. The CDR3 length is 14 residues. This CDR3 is CASSQRTSSYEQYF. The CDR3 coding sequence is TGCGCCAGCAGTCAAAGGACCAGCTCCTACGAGCAGTACTTC.

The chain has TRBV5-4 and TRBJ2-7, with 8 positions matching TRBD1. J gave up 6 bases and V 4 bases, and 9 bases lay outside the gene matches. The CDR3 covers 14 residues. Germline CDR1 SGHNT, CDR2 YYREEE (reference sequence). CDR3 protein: CASSPGGRGLEQYF. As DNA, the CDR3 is TGTGCCAGCAGCCCTGGGGGCAGGGGGCTCGAGCAGTACTTC.

DNA for the CDR3: TGTGCCTGGAGTCTACTAGTCCCCGGGGAGCTGTTTTTT. Its protein product is CAWSLLVPGELFF. The rearrangement uses TRBV30 and TRBJ2-2, with D tentatively TRBD2 (5 bases). This CDR3 spans 13 amino acids. Trimming stripped 2 bases from V and 6 bases from J, with 10 bases between. The germline V gene has CDR1 GTSNPN and CDR2 SVGIG (reference sequence).

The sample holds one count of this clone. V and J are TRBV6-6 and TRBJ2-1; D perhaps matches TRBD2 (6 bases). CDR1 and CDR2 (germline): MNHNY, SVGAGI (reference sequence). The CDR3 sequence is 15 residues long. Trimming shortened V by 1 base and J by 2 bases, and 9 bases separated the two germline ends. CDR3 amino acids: CASSYFREAYNEQFF. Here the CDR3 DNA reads TGTGCCAGCAGTTACTTTAGGGAGGCCTACAATGAGCAGTTCTTC.

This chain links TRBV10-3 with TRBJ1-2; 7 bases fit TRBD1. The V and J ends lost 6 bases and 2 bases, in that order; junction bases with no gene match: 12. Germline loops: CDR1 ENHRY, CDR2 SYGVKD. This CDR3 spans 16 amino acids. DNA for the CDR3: TGTGCCATCAGCCTACAACAGGGGCCCCCCAACTATGGCTACACCTTC. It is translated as CAISLQQGPPNYGYTF.

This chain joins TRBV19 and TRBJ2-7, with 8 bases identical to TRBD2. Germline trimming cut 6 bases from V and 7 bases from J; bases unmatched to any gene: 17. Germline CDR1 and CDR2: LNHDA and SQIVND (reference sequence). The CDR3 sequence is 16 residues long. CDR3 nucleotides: TGTGCCAGTAGCGAAATAGCGGGGCAGCGGCCTCGGGAGCAGTACTTC. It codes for CASSEIAGQRPREQYF.

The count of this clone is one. The CDR3 bases are TGCGCCAGCAGCCTCCAGGGGGCAGGAGCCGAAGCTTTCTTT. Amino acids: CASSLQGAGAEAFF. The V and J genes are TRBV5-1 and TRBJ1-1; 8 nucleotides agree with TRBD1. V dropped 4 bases and J dropped 8; count of bases not matched to a gene: 10. CDR3 length: 14 residues. The germline V gene encodes CDR1 SGHRS and CDR2 YFSETQ.

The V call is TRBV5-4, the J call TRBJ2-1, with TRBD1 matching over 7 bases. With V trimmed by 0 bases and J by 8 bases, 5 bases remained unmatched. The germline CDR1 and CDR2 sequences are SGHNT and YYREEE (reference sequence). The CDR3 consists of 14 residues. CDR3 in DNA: TGTGCCAGCAGCTTGGACAGGGGCCCCGATGAGCAGTTCTTC. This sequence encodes CASSLDRGPDEQFF. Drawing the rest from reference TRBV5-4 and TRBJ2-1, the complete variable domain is ETGVTQSPTHLIKTRGQQVTLRCSSQSGHNTVSWYQQALGQGPQFIFQYYREEENGRGNFPPRFSGLQFPNYSSELNVNALELDDSALYLCASSLDRGPDEQFFGPGTRLTVL.

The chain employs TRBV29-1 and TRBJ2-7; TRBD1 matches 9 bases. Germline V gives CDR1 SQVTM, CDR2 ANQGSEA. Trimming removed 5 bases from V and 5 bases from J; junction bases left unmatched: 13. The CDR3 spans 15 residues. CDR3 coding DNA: TGCAGCGTTCGTGAAGAGGGACAGGGTGGGGACGAGCAGTACTTC. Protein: CSVREEGQGGDEQYF.